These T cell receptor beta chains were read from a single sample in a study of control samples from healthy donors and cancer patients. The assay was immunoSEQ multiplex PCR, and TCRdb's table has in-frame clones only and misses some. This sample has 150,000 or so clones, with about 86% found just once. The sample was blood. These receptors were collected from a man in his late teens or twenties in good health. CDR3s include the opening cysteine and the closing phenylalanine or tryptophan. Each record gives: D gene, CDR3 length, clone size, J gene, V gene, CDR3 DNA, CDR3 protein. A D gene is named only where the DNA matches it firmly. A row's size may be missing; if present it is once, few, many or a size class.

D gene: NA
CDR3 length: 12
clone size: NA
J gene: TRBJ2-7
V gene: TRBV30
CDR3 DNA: TGTGCCTGCTATTACCGGGGGAACGAGCAGTACTTC
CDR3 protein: CACYYRGNEQYF

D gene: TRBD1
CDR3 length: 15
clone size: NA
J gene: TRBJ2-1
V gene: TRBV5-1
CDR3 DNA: TGCGCCAGCAGCGCCGGGACAGGGGGCTACAATGAGCAGTTCTTC
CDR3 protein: CASSAGTGGYNEQFF

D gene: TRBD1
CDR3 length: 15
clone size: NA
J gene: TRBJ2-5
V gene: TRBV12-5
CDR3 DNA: TGTGCTAGTGGTTTGGGACAGGGGCCCCAAGAGACCCAGTACTTC
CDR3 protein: CASGLGQGPQETQYF

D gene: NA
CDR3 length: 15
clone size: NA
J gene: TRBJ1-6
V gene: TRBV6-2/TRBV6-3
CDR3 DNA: TGTGCCAGCAGTTACCTCAGGGCGATCAATTCACCCCTCCACTTT
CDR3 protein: CASSYLRAINSPLHF

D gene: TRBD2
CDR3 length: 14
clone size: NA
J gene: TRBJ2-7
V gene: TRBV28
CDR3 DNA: TGTGCCAGCAGTCAAGCGGGGGTTTCCTACGAGCAGTACTTC
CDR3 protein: CASSQAGVSYEQYF

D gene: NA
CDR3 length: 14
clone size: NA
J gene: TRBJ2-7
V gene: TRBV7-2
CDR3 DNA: TGTGCCAGCAGCCATCCCGGGAACTCCTACGAGCAGTACTTC
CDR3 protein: CASSHPGNSYEQYF

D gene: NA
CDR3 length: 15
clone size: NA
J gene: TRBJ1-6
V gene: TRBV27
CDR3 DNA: TGTGCCAGCAGTTCTGGATCCGGGGTTAATTCACCCCTCCACTTT
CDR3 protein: CASSSGSGVNSPLHF

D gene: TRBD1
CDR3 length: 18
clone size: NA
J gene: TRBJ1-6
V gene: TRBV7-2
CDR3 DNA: TGTGCCAGCAGTCTCCAAGGAGTTTCGAACAGGGGATATTCACCCCTCCACTTT
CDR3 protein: CASSLQGVSNRGYSPLHF

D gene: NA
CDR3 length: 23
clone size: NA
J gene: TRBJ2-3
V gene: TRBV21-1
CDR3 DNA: TGTGCCAGCAGCAAAATACCGTCGATGGGACTAGCGGGGGGGGTCGAAGACACAGATACGCAGTATTTT
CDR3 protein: CASSKIPSMGLAGGVEDTDTQYF

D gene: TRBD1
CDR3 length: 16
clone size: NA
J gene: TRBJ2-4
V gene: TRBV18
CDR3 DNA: TGTGCCAGCTCAAGCGCCGGGACAGGGGCATCAAACATTCAGTACTTC
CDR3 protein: CASSSAGTGASNIQYF

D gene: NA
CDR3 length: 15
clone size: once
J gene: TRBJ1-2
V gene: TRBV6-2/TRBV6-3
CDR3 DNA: TGTGCCAGCAGTTACTCGTATGGGACGTACGATGGCTACACCTTC
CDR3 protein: CASSYSYGTYDGYTF

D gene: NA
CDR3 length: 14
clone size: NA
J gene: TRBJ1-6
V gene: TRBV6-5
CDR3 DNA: TGTGCCAGCAGCAACAGGGTACCTAATTCACCCCTCCACTTT
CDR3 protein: CASSNRVPNSPLHF

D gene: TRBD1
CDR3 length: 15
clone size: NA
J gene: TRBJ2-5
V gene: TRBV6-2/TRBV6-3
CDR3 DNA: TGTGCCAGCAGCGGACAGGGGGCAAGAGGAGAGACCCAGTACTTC
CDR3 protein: CASSGQGARGETQYF

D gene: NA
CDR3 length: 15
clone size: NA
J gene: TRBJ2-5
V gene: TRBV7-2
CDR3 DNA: TGTGCCAGCAGCCGGGTAGGGGGTCTCCAAGAGACCCAGTACTTC
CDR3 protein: CASSRVGGLQETQYF

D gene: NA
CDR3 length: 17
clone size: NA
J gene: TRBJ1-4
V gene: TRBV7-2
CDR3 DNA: TGTGCCAGCAGCTTAGCGCCCGACAGTCCAACTAATGAAAAACTGTTTTTT
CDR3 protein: CASSLAPDSPTNEKLFF

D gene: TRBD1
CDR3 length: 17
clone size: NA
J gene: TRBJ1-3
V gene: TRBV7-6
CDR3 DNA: TGTGCCAGCAGCCTCGCGGGGGGACAGCAATCTGGAAACACCATATATTTT
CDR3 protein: CASSLAGGQQSGNTIYF

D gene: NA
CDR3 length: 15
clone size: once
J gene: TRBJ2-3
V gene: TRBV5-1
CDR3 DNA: TGCGCCAGCAGCCCGGTGTCAGACCCCACAGATACGCAGTATTTT
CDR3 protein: CASSPVSDPTDTQYF

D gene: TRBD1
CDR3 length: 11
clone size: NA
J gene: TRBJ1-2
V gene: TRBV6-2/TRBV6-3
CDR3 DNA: TGTGCCAGCAGTCAGGGGGGTGGCTACACCTTC
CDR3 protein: CASSQGGGYTF

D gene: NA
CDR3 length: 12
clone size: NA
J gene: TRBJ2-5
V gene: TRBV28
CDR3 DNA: TGTGCCAGCAGGGCCCCCTTGGAGACCCAGTACTTC
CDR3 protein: CASRAPLETQYF

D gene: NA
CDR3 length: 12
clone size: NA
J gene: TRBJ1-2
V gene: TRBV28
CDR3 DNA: TGTGCCAGCAGTTTACAGTCCTATGGCTACACCTTC
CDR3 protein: CASSLQSYGYTF

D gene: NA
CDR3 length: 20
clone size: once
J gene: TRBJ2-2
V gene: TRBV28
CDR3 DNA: TGTGCCAGCAGTTTATTGTCCCTAAGACGGGATACAGGGAAGTTCGGGGAGCTGTTTTTT
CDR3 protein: CASSLLSLRRDTGKFGELFF

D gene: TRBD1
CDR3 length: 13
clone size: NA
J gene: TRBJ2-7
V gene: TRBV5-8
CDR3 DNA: TGTGCCAGCAGCAGACAAACAGGGGACGAGCAGTACTTC
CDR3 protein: CASSRQTGDEQYF

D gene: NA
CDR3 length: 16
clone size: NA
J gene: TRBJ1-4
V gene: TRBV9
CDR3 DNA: TGTGCCAGCAGCCTGGGTCCGGAAAGCAGAGGTGAAAAACTGTTTTTT
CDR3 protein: CASSLGPESRGEKLFF

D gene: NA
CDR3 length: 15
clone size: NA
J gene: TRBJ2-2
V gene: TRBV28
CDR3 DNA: TGTGCCAGCACTCGAGACAGCCTGAACACCGGGGAGCTGTTTTTT
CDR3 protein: CASTRDSLNTGELFF

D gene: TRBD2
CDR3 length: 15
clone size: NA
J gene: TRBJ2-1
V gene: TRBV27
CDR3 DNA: TGTGCCAGCAGTCCCCGACTAGCGGGGACCAATGAGCAGTTCTTC
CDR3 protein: CASSPRLAGTNEQFF

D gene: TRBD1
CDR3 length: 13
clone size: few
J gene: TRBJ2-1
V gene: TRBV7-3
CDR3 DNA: TGTGCCAGCAGCCGACAGGGGTCCAATGAGCAGTTCTTC
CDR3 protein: CASSRQGSNEQFF

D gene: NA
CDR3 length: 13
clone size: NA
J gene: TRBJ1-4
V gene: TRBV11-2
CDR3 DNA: TGTGCCAGCAGCTTAGACAGGAGGGAAAAACTGTTTTTT
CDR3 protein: CASSLDRREKLFF

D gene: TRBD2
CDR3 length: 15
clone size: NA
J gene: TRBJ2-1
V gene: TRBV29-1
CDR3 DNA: TGCAGCGTTGAAGATCCAGCGGGGAGGTACAATGAGCAGTTCTTC
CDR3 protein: CSVEDPAGRYNEQFF

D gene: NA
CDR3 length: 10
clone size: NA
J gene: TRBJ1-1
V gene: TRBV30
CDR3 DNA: TGTGCCTGGACGGGGGAGGCAGCTTTCTTT
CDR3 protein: CAWTGEAAFF

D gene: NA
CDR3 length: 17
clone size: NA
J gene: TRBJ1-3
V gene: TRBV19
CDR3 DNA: TGTGCCATTGGAGGGTCCCTAGATCTCCGCTCTGGAAACACCATATATTTT
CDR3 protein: CAIGGSLDLRSGNTIYF

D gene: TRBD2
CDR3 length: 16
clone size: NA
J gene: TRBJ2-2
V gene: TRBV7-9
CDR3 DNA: TGTGCCAGCAGCCCCAGCGGGGGGGCCGTCGCCGGGGAGCTGTTTTTT
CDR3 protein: CASSPSGGAVAGELFF

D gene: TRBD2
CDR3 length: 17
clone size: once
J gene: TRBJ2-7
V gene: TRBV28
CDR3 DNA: TGTGCCAGCAGTTTAACAAGAACTAGCGGGGAGACCTACGAGCAGTACTTC
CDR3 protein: CASSLTRTSGETYEQYF

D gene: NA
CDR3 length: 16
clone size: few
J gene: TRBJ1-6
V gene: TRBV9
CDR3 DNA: TGTGCCAGCAGCGTAGGAGCGAGCTCCTATAATTCACCCCTCCACTTT
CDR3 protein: CASSVGASSYNSPLHF

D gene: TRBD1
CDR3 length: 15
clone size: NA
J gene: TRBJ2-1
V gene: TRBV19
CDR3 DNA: TGTGCCAGTAGTTTCGGGACAGGGGAAACCAATGAGCAGTTCTTC
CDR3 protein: CASSFGTGETNEQFF

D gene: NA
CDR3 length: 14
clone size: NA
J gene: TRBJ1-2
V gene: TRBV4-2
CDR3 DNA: TGTGCCAGCAGCCAATCCGGGACCTCCTGGGGCTACACCTTC
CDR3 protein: CASSQSGTSWGYTF

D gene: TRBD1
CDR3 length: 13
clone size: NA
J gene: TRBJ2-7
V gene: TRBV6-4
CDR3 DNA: TGTGCCAGCTACAGGACAGGGGTCTACGAGCAGTACTTC
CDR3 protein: CASYRTGVYEQYF

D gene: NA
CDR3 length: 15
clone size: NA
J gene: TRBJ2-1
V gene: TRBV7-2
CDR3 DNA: TGTGCCAGCAGCTTAGAGTATAGCTCCTACAATGAGCAGTTCTTC
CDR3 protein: CASSLEYSSYNEQFF

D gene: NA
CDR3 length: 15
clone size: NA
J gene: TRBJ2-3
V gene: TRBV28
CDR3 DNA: TGTGCCAGCAGTTTACAGGGTTTTAGCACAGATACGCAGTATTTT
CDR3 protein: CASSLQGFSTDTQYF

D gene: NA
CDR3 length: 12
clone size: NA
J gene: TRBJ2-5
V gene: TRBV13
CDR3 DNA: TGTGCCAGCAGCCCCGGACGAACGACCCAGTACTTC
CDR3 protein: CASSPGRTTQYF

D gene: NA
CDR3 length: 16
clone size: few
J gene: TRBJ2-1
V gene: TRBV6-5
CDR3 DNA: TGTGCCAGCAGTTACTCGGCGTTCCTAGCGTCCAATGAGCAGTTCTTC
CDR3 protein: CASSYSAFLASNEQFF

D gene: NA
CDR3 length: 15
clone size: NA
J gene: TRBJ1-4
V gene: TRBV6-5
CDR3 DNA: TGTGCCAGCAGACCTCCCGGGAGGGAGAATGAAAAACTGTTTTTT
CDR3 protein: CASRPPGRENEKLFF

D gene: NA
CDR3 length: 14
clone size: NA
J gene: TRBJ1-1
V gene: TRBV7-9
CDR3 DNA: TGTGCCAGCACTGTCGGAACCGTGAACACTGAAGCTTTCTTT
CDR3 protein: CASTVGTVNTEAFF

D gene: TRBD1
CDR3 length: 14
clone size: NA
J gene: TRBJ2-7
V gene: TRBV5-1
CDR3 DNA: TGCGCCAGCAGCTCGGGACAGGGTGGCTACGAGCAGTACTTC
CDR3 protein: CASSSGQGGYEQYF

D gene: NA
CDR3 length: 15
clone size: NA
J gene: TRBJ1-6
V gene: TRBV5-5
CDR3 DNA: TGTGCCAGCAGCTTACACCGGGACAATGGTTCACCCCTCCACTTT
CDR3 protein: CASSLHRDNGSPLHF

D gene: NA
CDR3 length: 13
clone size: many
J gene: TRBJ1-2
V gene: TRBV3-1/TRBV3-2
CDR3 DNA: TGTGCCAGCAGCCCCAGAACCGACAGTGGCTACACCTTC
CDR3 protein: CASSPRTDSGYTF

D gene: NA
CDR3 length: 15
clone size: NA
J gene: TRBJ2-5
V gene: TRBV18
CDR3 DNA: TGTGCCAGCTCACCACCAGCCGGTAACCAAGAGACCCAGTACTTC
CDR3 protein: CASSPPAGNQETQYF

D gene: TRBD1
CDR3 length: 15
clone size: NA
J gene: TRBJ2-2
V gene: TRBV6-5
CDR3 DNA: TGTGCCAGCAGGACGGGACAGGGAAACGCCGGGGAGCTGTTTTTT
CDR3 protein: CASRTGQGNAGELFF

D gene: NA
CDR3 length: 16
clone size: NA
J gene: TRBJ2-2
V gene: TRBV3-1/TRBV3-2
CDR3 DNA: TGTGCCAGCGGCCGACGCGACCGAGGGTACACCGGGGAGCTGTTTTTT
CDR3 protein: CASGRRDRGYTGELFF

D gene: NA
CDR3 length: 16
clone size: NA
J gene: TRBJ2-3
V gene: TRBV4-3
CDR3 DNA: TGCGCCAGCAGCCAAGTAGATAGGCCAGGCACAGATACGCAGTATTTT
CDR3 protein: CASSQVDRPGTDTQYF

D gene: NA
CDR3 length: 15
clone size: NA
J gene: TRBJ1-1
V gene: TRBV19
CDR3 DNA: TGTGCCAGTAGTCCACCCTGGGGCAGGGGCACTGAAGCTTTCTTT
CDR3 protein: CASSPPWGRGTEAFF

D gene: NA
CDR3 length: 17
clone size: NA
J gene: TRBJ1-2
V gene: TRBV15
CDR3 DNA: TGTGCCACCAGCAGAGATTCGGCAGGAAACTTTAACTATGGCTACACCTTC
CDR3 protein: CATSRDSAGNFNYGYTF

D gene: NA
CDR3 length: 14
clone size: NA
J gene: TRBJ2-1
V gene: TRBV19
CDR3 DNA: TGTGCCAGTAGTATAGCAGAAGGGTACGATGAGCAGTTCTTC
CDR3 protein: CASSIAEGYDEQFF

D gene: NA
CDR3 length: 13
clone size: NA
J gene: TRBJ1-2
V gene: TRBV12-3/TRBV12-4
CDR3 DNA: TGTGCCAGCACCGTTGGGGGGGAGTCTGGCTACACCTTC
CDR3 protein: CASTVGGESGYTF

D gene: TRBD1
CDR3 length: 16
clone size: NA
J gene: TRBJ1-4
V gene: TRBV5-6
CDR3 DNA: TGTGCCAGCAGCTGGACTACTCAGGGGGTTCGTGAAAAACTGTTTTTT
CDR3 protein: CASSWTTQGVREKLFF

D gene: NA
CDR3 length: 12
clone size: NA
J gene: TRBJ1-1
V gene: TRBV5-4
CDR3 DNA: TGTGCCAGCAGGGAGGGGAACACTGAAGCTTTCTTT
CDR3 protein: CASREGNTEAFF

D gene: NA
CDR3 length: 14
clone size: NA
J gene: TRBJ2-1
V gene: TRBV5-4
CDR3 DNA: TGTGCCAGCAGCTTGGGGTCCGGTGGCGATGAGCAGTTCTTC
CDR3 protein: CASSLGSGGDEQFF

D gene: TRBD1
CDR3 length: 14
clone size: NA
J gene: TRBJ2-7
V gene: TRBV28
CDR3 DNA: TGTGCCAGCAGTTCACCACCAACAGGGGACGAGCAGTACTTC
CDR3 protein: CASSSPPTGDEQYF

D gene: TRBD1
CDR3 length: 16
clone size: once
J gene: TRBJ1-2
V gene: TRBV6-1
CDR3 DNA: TGTGCCAGCAGTGAAGGGGCCTCACAGGGGGCTAGTGGCTACACCTTC
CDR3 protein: CASSEGASQGASGYTF

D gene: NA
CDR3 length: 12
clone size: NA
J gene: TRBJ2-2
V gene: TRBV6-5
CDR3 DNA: TGTGCCAGCAGTCCCCTCACCGGGGAGCTGTTTTTT
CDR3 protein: CASSPLTGELFF